This entry features one T cell receptor (beta chain) sequence. Its antigen is unknown. The missing conserved phenylalanine or tryptophan at the end of this CDR3 makes a read error likely. The PCR made use of 60 Vbeta and 13 Jbeta primers. Profiled with immunoSEQ multiplex PCR; TCRdb holds only in-frame clones, not every one. The data show about 200,000 clones, 80% to 90% seen once. The source of the sample is a study of cytomegalovirus exposure and HLA in healthy donors. Across the study: Earlier, fewer than 130 million unique TCR beta sequences were recovered from 200 million or so T cells by an analysis. The Caucasian-associated ancestry cluster held roughly 84% of roughly 370 genotyped donors.

Findings and caveats of the study: Later on, a genetic analysis was performed. It linked a missense variant in DCLRE1C with V- and J-gene trimming of TCR beta.

Per germline, CDR1 MNHEY and CDR2 SMNVEV (reference sequence). The CDR3 spans 11 residues. The sequenced material came from PBMCs. This TCR was sampled from a man aged 25 to 40 in good health and CMV-seronegative. The chain uses TRBV27 and TRBJ2-3; possibly TRBD2 for D (5 bases). CDR3 in DNA: TGTGCCAGCAGTGCCCGGGATATGCAGTATCTT. It encodes CASSARDMQYL.